This TCR beta chain is from a study of beta chain features in type 1 diabetes. About the research overall: The study examined some 110,000,000 sorted cells across all samples.

Findings and limits, study-wide: Any role of HLA type in TCRB rearrangement remained unresolved here. Researchers report that Type 1 diabetes patients had moderately but significantly shorter TCRB CDR3s across all four CD4+ subsets. Within patients, naive, central memory and Treg TCRB repertoires seemed more similar than within healthy donors.

Germline V gives CDR1 MNHEY, CDR2 SVGAGI. This CDR3 spans 14 amino acids. Trimming cost V 8 bases and J 4 bases, with 15 bases left between them. This clone has a handful of counts. As yet, its antigen is unknown. Isolated RNA was reverse transcribed in full, so expressed TCRB transcripts were sequenced. Sequencing used immunoSEQ multiplex PCR; TCRdb keeps in-frame clones, though not all of them. The sample lists nearly 700,000 clones; about an eighth were seen once. Sequenced input: naive CD4+ T cells from blood. The clonotype originates from a man between 18 and 35 years old with type 1 diabetes. The chain links TRBV6-5 to TRBJ1-5; no clear D. CDR3 nucleotides: TGTGCCAGCGGACCCACAGCCCAAAATCAGCCCCAGCATTTT. It encodes CASGPTAQNQPQHF.